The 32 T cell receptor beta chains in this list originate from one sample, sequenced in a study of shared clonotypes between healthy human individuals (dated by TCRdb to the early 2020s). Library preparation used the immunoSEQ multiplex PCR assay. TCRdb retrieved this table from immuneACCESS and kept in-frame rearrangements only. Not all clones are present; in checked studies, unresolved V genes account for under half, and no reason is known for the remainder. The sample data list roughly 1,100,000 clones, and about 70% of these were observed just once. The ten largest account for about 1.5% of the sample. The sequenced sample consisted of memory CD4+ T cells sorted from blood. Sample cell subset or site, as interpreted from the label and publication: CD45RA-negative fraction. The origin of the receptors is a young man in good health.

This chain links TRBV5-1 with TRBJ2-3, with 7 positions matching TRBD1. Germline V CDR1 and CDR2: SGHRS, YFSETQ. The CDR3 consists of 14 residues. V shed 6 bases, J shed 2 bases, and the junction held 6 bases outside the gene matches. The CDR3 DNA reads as TGCGCCAGCATCCCGGGACAGCTCACAGATACGCAGTATTTT. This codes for CASIPGQLTDTQYF.

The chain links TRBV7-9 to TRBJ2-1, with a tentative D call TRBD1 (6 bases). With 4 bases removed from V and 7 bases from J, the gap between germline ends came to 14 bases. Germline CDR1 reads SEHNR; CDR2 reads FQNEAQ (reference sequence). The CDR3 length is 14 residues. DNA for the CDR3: TGTGCCAGCAGCTCGGGCAGGGGATGGAATGAGCAGTTCTTC. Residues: CASSSGRGWNEQFF.

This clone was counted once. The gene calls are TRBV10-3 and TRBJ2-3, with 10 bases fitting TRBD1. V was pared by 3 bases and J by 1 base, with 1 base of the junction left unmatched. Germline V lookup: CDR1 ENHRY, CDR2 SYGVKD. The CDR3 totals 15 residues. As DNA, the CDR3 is TGTGCCATCAGTGACGGGACAGGGGGCACAGATACGCAGTATTTT. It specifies CAISDGTGGTDTQYF.

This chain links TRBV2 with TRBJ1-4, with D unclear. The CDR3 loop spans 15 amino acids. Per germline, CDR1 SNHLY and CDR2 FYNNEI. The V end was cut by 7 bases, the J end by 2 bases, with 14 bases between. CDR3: CASTGNTVTNEKLFF. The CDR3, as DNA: TGTGCCAGCACCGGGAACACAGTGACTAATGAAAAACTGTTTTTT.

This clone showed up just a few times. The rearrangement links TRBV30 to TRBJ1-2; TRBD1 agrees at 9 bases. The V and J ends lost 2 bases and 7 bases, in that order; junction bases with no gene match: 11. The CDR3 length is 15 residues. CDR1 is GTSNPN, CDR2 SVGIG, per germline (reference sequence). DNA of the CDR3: TGTGCCTGGAGTCGTCCCGGGACAGGGATTGGTGGCTACACCTTC. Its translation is CAWSRPGTGIGGYTF.

The CDR3, as DNA: TGCGCCAGCAGCTTGGCTGGGACAGAACCACCCCTCCACTTT. It codes for CASSLAGTEPPLHF. The chain employs TRBV5-1 and TRBJ1-6; 7 nucleotides line up with TRBD1. The CDR3 has 14 amino acids. Losses at the gene ends were 0 bases for V and 11 bases for J; bases not matched to a gene: 5. From germline, CDR1 is SGHRS and CDR2 YFSETQ.

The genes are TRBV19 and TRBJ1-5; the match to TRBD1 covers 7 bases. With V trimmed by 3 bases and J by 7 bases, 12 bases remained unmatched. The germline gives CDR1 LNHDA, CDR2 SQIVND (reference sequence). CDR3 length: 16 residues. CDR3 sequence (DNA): TGTGCCAGTAGTATCAGAGGGGCGACAGGGAACCAGCCCCAGCATTTT. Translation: CASSIRGATGNQPQHF.

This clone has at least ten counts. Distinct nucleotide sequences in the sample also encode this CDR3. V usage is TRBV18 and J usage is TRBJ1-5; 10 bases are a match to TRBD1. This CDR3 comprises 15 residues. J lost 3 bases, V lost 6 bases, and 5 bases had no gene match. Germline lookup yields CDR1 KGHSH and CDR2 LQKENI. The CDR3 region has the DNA TGTGCCAGCTCGTCCGGGACAGGGGTCAATCAGCCCCAGCATTTT. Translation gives CASSSGTGVNQPQHF.

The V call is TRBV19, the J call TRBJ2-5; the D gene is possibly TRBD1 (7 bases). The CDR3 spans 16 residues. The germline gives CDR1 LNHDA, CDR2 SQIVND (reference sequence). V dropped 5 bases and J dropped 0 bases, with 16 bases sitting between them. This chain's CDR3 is CASSLGGQNYQETQYF. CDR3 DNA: TGTGCCAGTAGTCTGGGGGGACAGAATTACCAAGAGACCCAGTACTTC.

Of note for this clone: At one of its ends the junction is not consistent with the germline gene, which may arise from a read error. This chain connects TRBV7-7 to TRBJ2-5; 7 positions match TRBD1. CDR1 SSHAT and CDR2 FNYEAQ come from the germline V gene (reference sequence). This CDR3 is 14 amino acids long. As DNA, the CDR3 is TGTGCTAGCAGCATGCAGGGGGTCGGGGAGACCCAGTACTTC. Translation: CASSMQGVGETQYF.

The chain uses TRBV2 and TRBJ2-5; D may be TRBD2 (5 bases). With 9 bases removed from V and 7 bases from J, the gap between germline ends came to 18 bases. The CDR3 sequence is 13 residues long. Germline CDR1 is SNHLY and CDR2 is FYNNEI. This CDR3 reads CASGLNKKGTQYF. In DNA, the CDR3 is TGTGCCAGTGGACTGAACAAGAAAGGGACCCAGTACTTC.

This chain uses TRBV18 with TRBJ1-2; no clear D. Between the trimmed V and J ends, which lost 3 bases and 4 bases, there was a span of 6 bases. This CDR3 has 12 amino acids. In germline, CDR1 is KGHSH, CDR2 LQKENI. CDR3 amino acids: CASSPSLYGYTF. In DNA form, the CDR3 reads TGTGCCAGCTCACCCAGTCTCTATGGCTACACCTTC.

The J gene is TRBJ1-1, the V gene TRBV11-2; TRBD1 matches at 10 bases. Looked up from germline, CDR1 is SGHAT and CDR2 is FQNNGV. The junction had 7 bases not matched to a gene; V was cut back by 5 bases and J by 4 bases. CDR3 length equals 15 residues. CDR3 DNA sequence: TGTGCCAGCAGCACACGACAGGGGGCGAGCACTGAAGCTTTCTTT. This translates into CASSTRQGASTEAFF.

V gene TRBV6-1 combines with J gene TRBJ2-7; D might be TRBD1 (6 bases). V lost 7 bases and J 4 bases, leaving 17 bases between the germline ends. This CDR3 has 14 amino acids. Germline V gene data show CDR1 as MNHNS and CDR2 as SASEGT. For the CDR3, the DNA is TGTGCCAGCACTAAGGACAGTCCCTCGTACGAGCAGTACTTC. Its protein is CASTKDSPSYEQYF.

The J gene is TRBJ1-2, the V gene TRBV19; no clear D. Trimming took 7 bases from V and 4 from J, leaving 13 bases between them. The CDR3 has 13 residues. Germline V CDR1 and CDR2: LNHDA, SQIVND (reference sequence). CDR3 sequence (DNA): TGTGCCAGTATGAGGGCGCCCAGCTATGGCTACACCTTC. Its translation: CASMRAPSYGYTF.

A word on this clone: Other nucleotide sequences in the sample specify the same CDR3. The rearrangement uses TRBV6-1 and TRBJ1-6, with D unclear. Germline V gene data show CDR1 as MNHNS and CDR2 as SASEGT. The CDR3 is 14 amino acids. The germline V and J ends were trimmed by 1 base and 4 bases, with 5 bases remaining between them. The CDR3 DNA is TGTGCCAGCAGTGAAGGCCTGTATAATTCACCCCTCCACTTT. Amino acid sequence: CASSEGLYNSPLHF.

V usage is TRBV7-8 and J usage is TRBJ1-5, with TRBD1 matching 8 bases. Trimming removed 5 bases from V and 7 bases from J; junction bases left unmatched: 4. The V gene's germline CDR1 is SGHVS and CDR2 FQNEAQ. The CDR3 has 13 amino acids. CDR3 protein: CASSTDRDQPQHF. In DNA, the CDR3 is TGTGCCAGCAGCACGGACAGGGACCAGCCCCAGCATTTT.

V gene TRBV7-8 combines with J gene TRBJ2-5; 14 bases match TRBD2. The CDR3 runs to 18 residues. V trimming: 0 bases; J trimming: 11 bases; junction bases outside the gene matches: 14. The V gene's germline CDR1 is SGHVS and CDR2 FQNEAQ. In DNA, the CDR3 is TGTGCCAGCAGCTTAGCGGCCGGGACTAGCGGGAGAGGGGTTGAGCAGTACTTC. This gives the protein CASSLAAGTSGRGVEQYF.

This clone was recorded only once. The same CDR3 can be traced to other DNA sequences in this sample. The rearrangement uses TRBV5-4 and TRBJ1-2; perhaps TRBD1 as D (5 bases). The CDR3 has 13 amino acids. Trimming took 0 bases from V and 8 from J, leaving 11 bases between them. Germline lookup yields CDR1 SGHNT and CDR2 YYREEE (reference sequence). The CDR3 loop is CASSLAGAGGYTF. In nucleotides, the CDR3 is TGTGCCAGCAGCTTGGCCGGGGCCGGCGGCTACACCTTC.

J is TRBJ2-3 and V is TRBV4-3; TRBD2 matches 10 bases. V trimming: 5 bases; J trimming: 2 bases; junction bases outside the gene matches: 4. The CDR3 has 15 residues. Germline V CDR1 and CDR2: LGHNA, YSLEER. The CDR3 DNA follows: TGCGCCAGCAGCTCGAGCGGGAGGGCCACAGATACGCAGTATTTT. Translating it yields CASSSSGRATDTQYF.

The CDR3: CAWSMGLRTGELFF. Written as DNA, the CDR3 is TGTGCCTGGAGTATGGGGCTTCGGACCGGGGAGCTGTTTTTT. The chain carries TRBV30 and TRBJ2-2; D may be TRBD1 (5 bases). CDR3 length equals 14 residues. V lost 2 bases and J lost 5, with 12 bases in between. CDR1 is GTSNPN, CDR2 SVGIG, per germline (reference sequence).

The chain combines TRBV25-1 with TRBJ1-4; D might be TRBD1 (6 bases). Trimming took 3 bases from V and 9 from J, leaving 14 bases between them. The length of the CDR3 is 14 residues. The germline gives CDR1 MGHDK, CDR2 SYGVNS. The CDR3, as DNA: TGTGCCAGCAGTGACCGGGACACCATTAAAAAACTGTTTTTT. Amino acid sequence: CASSDRDTIKKLFF.

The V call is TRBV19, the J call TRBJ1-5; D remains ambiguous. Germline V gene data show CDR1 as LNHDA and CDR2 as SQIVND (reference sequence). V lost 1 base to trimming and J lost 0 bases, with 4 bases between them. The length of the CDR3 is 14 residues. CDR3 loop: CASSIGNSNQPQHF. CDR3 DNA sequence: TGTGCCAGTAGTATAGGGAATAGCAATCAGCCCCAGCATTTT.

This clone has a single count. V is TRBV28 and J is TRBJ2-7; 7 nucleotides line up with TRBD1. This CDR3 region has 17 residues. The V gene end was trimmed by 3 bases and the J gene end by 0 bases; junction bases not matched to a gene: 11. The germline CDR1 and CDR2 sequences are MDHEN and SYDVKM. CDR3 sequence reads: CASSLGALGQNSYEQYF. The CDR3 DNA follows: TGTGCCAGCAGTTTGGGTGCCCTGGGACAGAACTCCTACGAGCAGTACTTC.

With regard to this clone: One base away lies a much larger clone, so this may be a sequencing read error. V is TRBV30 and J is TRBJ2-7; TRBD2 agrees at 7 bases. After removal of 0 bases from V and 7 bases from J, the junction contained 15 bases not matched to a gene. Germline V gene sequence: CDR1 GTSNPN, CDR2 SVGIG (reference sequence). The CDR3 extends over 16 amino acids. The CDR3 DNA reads TGTGCCTGGAGTGTCTCTGGCGGGAGACGCCGGGGGGAGCAGTACTTC. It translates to CAWSVSGGRRRGEQYF.

CDR3 in amino acids: CASSSGTTGYEQFF. In DNA form, the CDR3 reads TGTGCCAGCAGCTCCGGGACGACTGGCTATGAGCAGTTCTTC. The chain links TRBV9 to TRBJ2-1; the D gene could be TRBD1 or TRBD2 (5 bases each). Germline CDR1 SGDLS, CDR2 YYNGEE. This CDR3 has 14 residues. Trimming pared 4 bases from V and 8 bases from J, leaving 16 bases between.

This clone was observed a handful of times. The CDR3 DNA reads TGTGCCAGCAGCACCGGACAGGGATACTCGGAGACCCAGTACTTC. Translated: CASSTGQGYSETQYF. The chain couples TRBV5-4 to TRBJ2-5, with 8 positions matching TRBD1. The CDR3 totals 15 residues. CDR1 is SGHNT and CDR2 is YYREEE in the germline V gene (reference sequence). V gave up 4 bases and J gave up 5 bases; unmatched junction bases: 10.

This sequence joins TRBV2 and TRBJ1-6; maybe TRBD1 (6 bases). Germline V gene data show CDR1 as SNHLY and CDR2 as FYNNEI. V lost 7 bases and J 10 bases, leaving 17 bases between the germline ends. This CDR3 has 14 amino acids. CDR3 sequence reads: CASTPAGGVSPLHF. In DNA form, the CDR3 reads TGTGCCAGCACCCCGGCGGGGGGCGTCTCACCCCTCCACTTT.

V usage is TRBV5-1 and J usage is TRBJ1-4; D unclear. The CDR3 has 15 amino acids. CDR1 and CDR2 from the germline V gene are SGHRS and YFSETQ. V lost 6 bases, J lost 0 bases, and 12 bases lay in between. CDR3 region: CASKTNTATNEKLFF. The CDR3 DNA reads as TGCGCCAGCAAGACCAACACAGCAACTAATGAAAAACTGTTTTTT.

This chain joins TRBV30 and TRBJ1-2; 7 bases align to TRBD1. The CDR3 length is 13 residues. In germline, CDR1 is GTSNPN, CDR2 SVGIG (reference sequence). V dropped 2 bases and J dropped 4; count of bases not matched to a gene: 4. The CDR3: CAWSLRDSYGYTF. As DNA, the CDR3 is TGTGCCTGGAGTCTACGGGACAGCTATGGCTACACCTTC.

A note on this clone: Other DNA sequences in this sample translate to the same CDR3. The CDR3 spells CASSLAGEQFF. The CDR3 DNA follows: TGTGCCAGCAGCTTAGCTGGGGAGCAGTTCTTC. V and J are TRBV7-3 and TRBJ2-1; D gene uncertain. CDR3 size: 11 residues. The germline V gene has CDR1 SGHTA and CDR2 FQGTGA. V shed 2 bases and J shed 10 bases, with 6 bases lying between them.

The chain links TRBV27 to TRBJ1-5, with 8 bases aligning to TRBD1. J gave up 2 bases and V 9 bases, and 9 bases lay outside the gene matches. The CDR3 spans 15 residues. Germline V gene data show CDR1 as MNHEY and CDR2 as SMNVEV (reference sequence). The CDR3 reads CASRSGTGGNQPQHF. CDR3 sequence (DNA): TGTGCCAGTCGGTCCGGGACAGGAGGCAATCAGCCCCAGCATTTT.